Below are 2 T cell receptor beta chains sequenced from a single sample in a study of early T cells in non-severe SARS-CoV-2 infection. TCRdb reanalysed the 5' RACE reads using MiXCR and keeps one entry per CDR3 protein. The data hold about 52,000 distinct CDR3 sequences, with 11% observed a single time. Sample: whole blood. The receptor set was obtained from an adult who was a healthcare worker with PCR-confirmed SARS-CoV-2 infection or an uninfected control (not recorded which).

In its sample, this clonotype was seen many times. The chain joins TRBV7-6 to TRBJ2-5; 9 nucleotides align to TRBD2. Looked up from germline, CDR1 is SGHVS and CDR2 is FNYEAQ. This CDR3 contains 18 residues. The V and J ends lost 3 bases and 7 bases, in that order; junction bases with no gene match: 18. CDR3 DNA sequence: TGTGCCAGCAGCTTCGCCCCAGGGCTAGCGGGAAATCGAGGGACCCAGTACTTC. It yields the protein CASSFAPGLAGNRGTQYF.

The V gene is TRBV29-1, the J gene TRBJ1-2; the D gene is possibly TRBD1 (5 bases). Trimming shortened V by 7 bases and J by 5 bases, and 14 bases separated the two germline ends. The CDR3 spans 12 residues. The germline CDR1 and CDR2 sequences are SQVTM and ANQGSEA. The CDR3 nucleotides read TGCAGCGCTGTGGGGCAGGAGTATGGCTACACCTTC. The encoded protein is CSAVGQEYGYTF.